Listed here is a single T cell receptor beta chain. The source of the sample is a study of molecular identifiers for immune sequencing clone quantification. Germline V lookup: CDR1 MNHEY, CDR2 SMNVEV (reference sequence). V was clipped by 3 bases and J by 6 bases; unmatched bases: 7. The CDR3 loop spans 14 amino acids. Each CDR3 protein is one row after TCRdb ran MiXCR on the PCR reads. The table has more than 550,000 distinct CDR3 sequences, less than 30% seen once. The sample taken for sequencing was naive CD8+ T cells from blood, with Jurkat cell RNA spiked in. Subset noted: FACS-sorted CD8+CD4-CCR7+CD45RA+ naive T cells. This chain links TRBV27 with TRBJ2-7; 8 bases map to TRBD2. The sequence derives from a human donor in good health. Some libraries in this study had Jurkat cell RNA spiked in. The CDR3 nucleotides are TGTGCCAGCAGTTTTAAGCGGGAGATTGGCGAGCAGTACTTC. This encodes CASSFKREIGEQYF.